This TCR beta chain was recorded in a study of cytomegalovirus exposure and HLA in healthy donors. Study-wide background: Genotyping showed roughly 77% of over 350 donors falling in the Caucasian-associated ancestry cluster.

Primers included in the PCR were 60 Vbeta and 13 Jbeta primers. Clones were read by immunoSEQ multiplex PCR, and TCRdb kept only the in-frame ones, dropping some. The repertoire has around 140,000 clones, approximately 91% of them found once; the top ten carry roughly 0.5%. Whole-study findings and limits: A later analysis linked a missense variant in DCLRE1C to the trimming of TCR beta V and J genes.

There are 12 residues in the CDR3. CDR1 and CDR2 (germline): SGHNT, YYREEE (reference sequence). The V end was cut by 0 bases, the J end by 5 bases, with 4 bases between. Of note for this clone: Its antigen is unidentified.

This TCR came from a woman aged 40 to 55 in good health and CMV-seronegative. This chain links TRBV5-4 with TRBJ2-3; unclear D gene. The specimen was PBMCs. CDR3 in DNA: TGTGCCAGCAGCTTGGAGAGAGATACGCAGTATTTT. Protein: CASSLERDTQYF.